This TCR beta chain was recovered during a study of blood T cell repertoires in COVID-19 (dated by TCRdb to between 2020 and 2021). Looking at the study overall: Samples covering the acute and convalescent phases of COVID-19 were provided by collaborators in the United States, Italy and Spain. The dataset comprised deeply sampled blood TCRbeta repertoires from subjects exposed to, actively infected with, or recovered from COVID-19. The prospective study material was composed of cDNA or gDNA derived from T cells, B-cell-depleted T cells, or PBMCs. The samples were drawn from two sources: the first 160 participants of the ongoing ImmuneRACE study, and over 950 subjects contributed by 6 global collaborators. A freely available public database, intended as a resource for researchers studying the immune response to SARS-CoV-2, is where the repertoires were released. A de-identified subject ID, COVID-19 status, age in years and sex were almost always included in the sample metadata. Where HLA class I and class II types were available, the types were taken from metadata supplied by the sample provider, not from assay-based typing.

CDR1 and CDR2 are read off the germline V gene as SGHTA and FQGTGA. The CDR3 starts with the cysteine, ends with the phenylalanine, and has 13 residues. The entry retains the CDR3 DNA only, 39 bases that are in frame from base 1. V is shortened by 5 bases, J by 0 bases, and the region joining them spans 8 bases. TCRbeta CDR3 regions were amplified from genomic DNA using the immunoSEQ Assay, a bias-controlled multiplex PCR. The authors processed their data as follows. Nucleated cell counts per sample were estimated from amplification of reference gene primers within the assay. To quantify the absolute abundance of each unique TCRbeta CDR3 rearrangement, sequence reads were collapsed and filtered. Productive Simpson clonality was computed per sample as the square root of Simpson's diversity index over productive rearrangements. The table comes from immuneACCESS by way of TCRdb, which keeps in-frame sequences with V and J called. Part of the clones is missing from these tables; in studies checked, under half for an unresolved V gene and the rest for unknown reasons. The DNA gave D and trimming, while V, J and clone size come from that table. The sample data list around 130,000 clones, and approximately 90% of these were observed just once. The top ten clonotypes cover 2% to 2.5% of the sample.

Overall results and qualifications from the work: Clinical and demographic metadata were provided uncurated, with the amount varying by source and participant.

The collaborating institutions used their own protocols to collect whole blood in K2EDTA tubes. Collaborator samples were shipped for TCRbeta analysis as frozen whole blood, isolated PBMCs, or DNA extracted from either sample type. In this sample, this clone turned up a few times. Its antigen is not yet known. Base-call qualities are not available, and no considerably larger clone is one nucleotide away. Sequencing used peripheral blood. Rearrangement joined TRBV7-3 to TRBJ2-7, and the D gene may be TRBD1, 5 bases matching. This receptor was taken from a man aged 65 to 79 with active COVID-19. The sequence in DNA is TGTGCCAGCAGCGTGACAGCCTCCTACGAGCAGTACTTC. Translation gives CASSVTASYEQYF.